The T cell receptor (beta chain) under discussion was sequenced for a study of molecular identifiers for immune sequencing clone quantification. Points from the study as a whole: Single-cell amounts of spiked Jurkat TCR RNA were reportedly detectable among about a million naive cells. Underestimation of highly expanded clone sizes could arise where identical TCR molecules share a barcode.

Every naive CD8 library was made from between about 20,000 and 1,100,000 sorted cells with 10%, 30% or 50% RNA. Sorting defined naive CD8 T cells as CD8+CD4-CCR7+CD45RA+. One entry per CDR3 protein, called by TCRdb with MiXCR from the PCR reads. The data contain hundreds of thousands of distinct CDR3 sequences, roughly 27% of them seen just once; the ten biggest clones take up approximately 0.75%. Remarks on this clonotype: Its specificity is not known.

Germline CDR1 MDHEN, CDR2 SYDVKM. The CDR3 is made up of 16 amino acids. V shed 6 bases and J shed 3 bases, with 18 bases lying between them. The sequence came from a human donor in good health. Some libraries in this study had Jurkat cell RNA spiked in. The sample consisted of naive CD8+ T cells from blood, with Jurkat cell RNA spiked in. The subset: FACS-sorted CD8+CD4-CCR7+CD45RA+ naive T cells. The chain has TRBV28 and TRBJ1-3, with D possibly matching TRBD1 (6 bases). The CDR3 sequence: CASSRPTGQNGNTIYF. CDR3 nucleotide sequence: TGTGCCAGCAGCCGCCCAACCGGACAGAATGGAAACACCATATATTTT.